This T cell receptor (beta chain) was sequenced during a study of blood T cells in healthy people across ages. The CDR3 sequence is 15 residues long. Unmatched junction bases numbered 9, after V lost 3 bases and J lost 4 bases. Per the germline V gene, CDR1 is DFQATT and CDR2 is SNEGSKA (reference sequence). This clonotype was seen at least ten times. At least 6.5 million PBMCs were isolated per sample. Combining a sample-barcoded 5' primer with a J-beta primer mix, a second PCR ran for roughly 7 to 11 cycles. Template switching added a 12-random-nucleotide identifier to every cDNA molecule. TCRdb re-called the 5' RACE reads through MiXCR, storing one row per CDR3 protein. The sample has 870,000 or so distinct CDR3 sequences, about 30% seen once.

The V call is TRBV20-1, the J call TRBJ2-3; 8 bases map to TRBD2. The sequencing sample was made of blood. The receptor was derived from an elderly woman in good health. The DNA of the CDR3 is TGCAGTGCTAGGTATCAGCGGGGGACCTCAGATACGCAGTATTTT. Its protein product is CSARYQRGTSDTQYF.